The 3 T cell receptor beta chains below all came from one sample that was sequenced in a study of technical replicates of blood from a few donors. The assay was immunoSEQ multiplex PCR, and TCRdb's table has in-frame clones only and misses some. This table holds 60,000 to 90,000 clones, around 97% found once. The sample taken for sequencing was T cells isolated from PBMCs. The receptor source for this set is a human donor in good health.

Concerning this clone itself: The sample contains more than one DNA sequence encoding this CDR3. This sequence joins TRBV28 and TRBJ1-5; D call uncertain. The CDR3 is 13 amino acids. The germline V and J ends were trimmed by 2 bases and 2 bases, with 4 bases remaining between them. Germline assignment: CDR1 MDHEN and CDR2 SYDVKM. Written as DNA, the CDR3 is TGTGCCAGCAGTTTACCTCGCAATCAGCCCCAGCATTTT. This translates into CASSLPRNQPQHF.

With regard to this clone: Other nucleotide sequences from this sample produce the same CDR3. The V gene is TRBV6-5, the J gene TRBJ1-1, with D perhaps matching TRBD1 (5 bases). This CDR3 comprises 14 residues. Germline CDR1 is MNHEY and CDR2 is SVGAGI. The V end was cut by 0 bases, the J end by 1 base, with 6 bases between. CDR3 protein: CASSYSGGNTEAFF. The CDR3 bases are TGTGCCAGCAGTTACTCGGGGGGGAACACTGAAGCTTTCTTT.

This chain uses TRBV7-9 with TRBJ2-1; a weak D match, TRBD1 (5 bases). The CDR3 length is 15 residues. Between the trimmed V and J ends, which lost 1 base and 0 bases, there was a span of 7 bases. Germline-derived CDR1 and CDR2 are SEHNR and FQNEAQ (reference sequence). The CDR3 reads CASSLGDSSYNEQFF. As DNA, the CDR3 is TGTGCCAGCAGCTTAGGAGACAGCTCCTACAATGAGCAGTTCTTC.